This T cell receptor (beta chain) is from a study of cytomegalovirus exposure and HLA in healthy donors. Background on the study: Out of 150 million to 200 million T cells, an earlier analysis found around 120 million unique TCR beta sequences in total.

The study ran its PCR with 60 Vbeta and 13 Jbeta primers. Some clones are missing from TCRdb's copy, which holds only in-frame ones; the method was immunoSEQ multiplex PCR. The sample yields under 150,000 clones, around four fifths seen once. A word on this clone: The antigen is not known.

The CDR3 runs 14 residues. V lost 5 bases to trimming and J lost 7 bases; unmatched junction nucleotides: 12. The germline gives CDR1 SGHNT, CDR2 YYREEE (reference sequence). Study observations and caveats: Later genetic work tied a missense DCLRE1C variant to beta-chain V and J trimming. For presence/absence analyses, sequencing depth was assumed to be roughly uniform across donors.

Material for sequencing was PBMCs. This TCR was recovered from a boy younger than 18 in good health and CMV-seronegative. The chain carries TRBV5-4 and TRBJ2-7; 7 bases fit TRBD2. CDR3 DNA sequence: TGTGCCAGCAGTCCGGGACTACCTCTTGGGGAGCAGTACTTC. Translating it yields CASSPGLPLGEQYF.